This TCR beta chain was captured by sequencing in a study of T-cell reconstitution after alpha-beta-depleted transplantation in children. Trimming took 5 bases from V and 10 from J; bases not matched to a gene: 2. This CDR3 region has 12 residues. The germline V gene has CDR1 SEHNR and CDR2 FQNEAQ (reference sequence). The study's findings and limits: Expanded clones from the graft, numbering several hundred, reportedly supplied alpha-beta T cells about two months after transplant.

The library targeted TCRbeta and was prepared with unique molecular identifiers. Using its own MiXCR run on the PCR reads, TCRdb lists one record per CDR3 protein. The data contain 200,000 or so distinct CDR3 sequences, under 8.5% of them singletons. This clonotype was recorded at least ten times. Its antigen remains unknown. The rearrangement uses TRBV7-9 and TRBJ2-3; 11 nucleotides match TRBD2. This specimen consisted of PBMCs, mostly from graft donor cells, obtained 360 days after TCRalphabeta/CD19-depleted stem cell transplant. This clonotype was sampled from a male patient between 2 and 9 years old who had a stem cell transplant for acute myeloid leukemia, so the T cells may come from the graft donor. CDR3: CASSTTSGAQYF. In DNA, the CDR3 is TGTGCCAGCAGCACGACTAGCGGGGCGCAGTATTTT.